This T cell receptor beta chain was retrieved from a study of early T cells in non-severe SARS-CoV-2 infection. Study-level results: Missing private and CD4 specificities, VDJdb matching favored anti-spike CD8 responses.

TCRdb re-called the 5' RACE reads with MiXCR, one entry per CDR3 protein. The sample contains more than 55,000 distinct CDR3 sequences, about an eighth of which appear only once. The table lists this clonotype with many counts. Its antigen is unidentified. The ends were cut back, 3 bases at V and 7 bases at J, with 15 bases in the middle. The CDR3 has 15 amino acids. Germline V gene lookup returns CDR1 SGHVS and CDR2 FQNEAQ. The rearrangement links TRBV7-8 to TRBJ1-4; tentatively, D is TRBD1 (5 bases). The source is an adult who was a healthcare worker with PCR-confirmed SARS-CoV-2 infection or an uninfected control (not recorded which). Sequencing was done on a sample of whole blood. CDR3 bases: TGTGCCAGCAGCTTTGGAAAGGGGCCGGGTGAAAAACTGTTTTTT. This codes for CASSFGKGPGEKLFF.